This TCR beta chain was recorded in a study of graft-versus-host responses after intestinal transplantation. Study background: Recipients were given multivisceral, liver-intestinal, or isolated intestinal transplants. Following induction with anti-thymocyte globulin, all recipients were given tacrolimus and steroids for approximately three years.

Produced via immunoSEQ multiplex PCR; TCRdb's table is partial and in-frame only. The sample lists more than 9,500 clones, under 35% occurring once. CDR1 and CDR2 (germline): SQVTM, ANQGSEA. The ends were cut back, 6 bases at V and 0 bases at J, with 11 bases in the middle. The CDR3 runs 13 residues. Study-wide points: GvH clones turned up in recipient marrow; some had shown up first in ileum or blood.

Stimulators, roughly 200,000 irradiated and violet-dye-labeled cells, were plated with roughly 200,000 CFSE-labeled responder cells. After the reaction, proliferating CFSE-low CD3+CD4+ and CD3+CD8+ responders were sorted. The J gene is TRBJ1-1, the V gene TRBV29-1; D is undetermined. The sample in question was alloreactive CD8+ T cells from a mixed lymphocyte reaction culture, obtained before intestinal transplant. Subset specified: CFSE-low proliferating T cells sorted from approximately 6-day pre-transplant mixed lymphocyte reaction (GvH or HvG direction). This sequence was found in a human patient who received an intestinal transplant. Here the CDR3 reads CSVPGEVNTEAFF. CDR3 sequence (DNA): TGCAGCGTCCCCGGGGAGGTGAACACTGAAGCTTTCTTT.